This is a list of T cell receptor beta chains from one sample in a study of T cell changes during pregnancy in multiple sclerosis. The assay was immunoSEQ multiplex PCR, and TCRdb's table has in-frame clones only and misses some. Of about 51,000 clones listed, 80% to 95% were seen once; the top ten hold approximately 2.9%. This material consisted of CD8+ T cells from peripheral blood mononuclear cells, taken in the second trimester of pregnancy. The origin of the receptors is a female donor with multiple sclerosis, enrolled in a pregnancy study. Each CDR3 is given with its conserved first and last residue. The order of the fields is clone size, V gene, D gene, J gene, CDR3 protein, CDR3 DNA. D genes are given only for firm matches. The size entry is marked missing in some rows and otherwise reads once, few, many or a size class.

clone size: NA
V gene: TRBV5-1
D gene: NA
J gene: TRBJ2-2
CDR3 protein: CASSEWTAGTGELFF
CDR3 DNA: TGCGCCAGCAGCGAGTGGACAGCTGGGACCGGGGAGCTGTTTTTT

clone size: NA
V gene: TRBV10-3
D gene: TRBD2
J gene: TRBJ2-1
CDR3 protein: CAIRPGLADYNEQFF
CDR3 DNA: TGTGCCATCAGGCCGGGACTAGCGGACTACAATGAGCAGTTCTTC

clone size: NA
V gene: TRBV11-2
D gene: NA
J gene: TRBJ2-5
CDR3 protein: CASSPGDAGAGTQYF
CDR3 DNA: TGTGCCAGCAGCCCTGGGGATGCGGGGGCCGGGACCCAGTACTTC

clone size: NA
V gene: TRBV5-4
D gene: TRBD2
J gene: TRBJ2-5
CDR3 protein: CASSFHSGADQETQYF
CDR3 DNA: TGTGCCAGCAGCTTCCATAGCGGGGCCGACCAAGAGACCCAGTACTTC

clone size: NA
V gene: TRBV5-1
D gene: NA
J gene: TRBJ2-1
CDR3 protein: CASSSEGYEQFF
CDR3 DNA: TGCGCCAGCAGCTCAGAGGGCTATGAGCAGTTCTTC

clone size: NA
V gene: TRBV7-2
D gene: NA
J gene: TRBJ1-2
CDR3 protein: CASSRTGANYGYTF
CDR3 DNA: TGTGCCAGCTCCCGAACGGGAGCTAACTATGGCTACACCTTC

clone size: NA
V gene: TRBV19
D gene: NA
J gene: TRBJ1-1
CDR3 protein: CASSIPGGTEAFF
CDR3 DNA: TGTGCCAGTAGTATTCCCGGCGGAACTGAAGCTTTCTTT

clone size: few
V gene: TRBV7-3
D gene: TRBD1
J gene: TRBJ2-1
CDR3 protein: CASSVLGQIYNEQFF
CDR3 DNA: TGTGCCAGCAGCGTGCTGGGACAGATATACAATGAGCAGTTCTTC

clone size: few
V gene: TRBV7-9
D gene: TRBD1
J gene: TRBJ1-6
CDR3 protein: CAILKGGAVNSPLHF
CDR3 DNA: TGTGCCATCCTGAAAGGGGGCGCGGTCAATTCACCCCTCCACTTT

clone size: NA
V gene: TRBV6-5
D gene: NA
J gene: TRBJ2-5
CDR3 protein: CASRQGTETQYF
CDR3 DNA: TGTGCCAGCAGACAGGGAACGGAGACCCAGTACTTC

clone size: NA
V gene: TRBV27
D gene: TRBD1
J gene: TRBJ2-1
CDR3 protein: CASSLGQENNEQFF
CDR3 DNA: TGTGCCAGCAGCCTGGGACAGGAGAACAATGAGCAGTTCTTC

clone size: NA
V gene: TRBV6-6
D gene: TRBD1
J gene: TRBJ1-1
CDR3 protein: CASSTGQAKKGAFF
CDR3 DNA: TGTGCCAGCAGTACAGGACAGGCGAAGAAGGGAGCTTTCTTT

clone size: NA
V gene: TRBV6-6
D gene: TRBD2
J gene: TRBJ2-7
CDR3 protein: CASSPSGGSYEQYF
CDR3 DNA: TGTGCCAGCAGTCCTAGCGGGGGCTCCTACGAGCAGTACTTC

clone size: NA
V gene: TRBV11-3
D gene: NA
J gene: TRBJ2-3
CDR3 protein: CASSILTGKGQYF
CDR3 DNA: TGTGCCAGCAGTATACTGACGGGAAAGGGGCAGTATTTT

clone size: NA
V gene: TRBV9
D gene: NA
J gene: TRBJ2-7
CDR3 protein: CASSAQDSSYEQYF
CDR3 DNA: TGTGCCAGCAGCGCACAGGACAGCTCCTACGAGCAGTACTTC

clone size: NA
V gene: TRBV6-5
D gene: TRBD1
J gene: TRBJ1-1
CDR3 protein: CASSYFDPGQGLEAFF
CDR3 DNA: TGTGCCAGCAGTTACTTCGACCCTGGACAGGGCCTTGAAGCTTTCTTT

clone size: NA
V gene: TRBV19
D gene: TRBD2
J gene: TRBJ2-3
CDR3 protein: CASSTTLAGGTDTQYF
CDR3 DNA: TGTGCCAGTAGTACAACCCTAGCGGGGGGGACAGATACGCAGTATTTT

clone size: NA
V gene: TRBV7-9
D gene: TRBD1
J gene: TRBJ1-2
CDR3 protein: CASSSGQPYGYTF
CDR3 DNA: TGTGCCAGCAGCTCGGGACAGCCATATGGCTACACCTTC

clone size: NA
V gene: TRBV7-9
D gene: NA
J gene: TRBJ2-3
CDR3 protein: CASSYTGGGTDTQYF
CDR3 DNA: TGTGCCAGCAGCTACACAGGGGGGGGCACAGATACGCAGTATTTT

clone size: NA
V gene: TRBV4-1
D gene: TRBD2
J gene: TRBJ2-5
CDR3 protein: CASSQDRLAGNPETQYF
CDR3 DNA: TGCGCCAGCAGCCAAGATAGGCTAGCGGGGAATCCGGAGACCCAGTACTTC

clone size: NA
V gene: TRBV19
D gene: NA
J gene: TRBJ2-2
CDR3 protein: CASSPRTVVGELFF
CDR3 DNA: TGTGCCAGTAGTCCCAGGACAGTCGTCGGGGAGCTGTTTTTT

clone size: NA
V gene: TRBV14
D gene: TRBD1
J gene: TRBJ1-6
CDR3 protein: CASSWTGYNSPLHF
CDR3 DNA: TGTGCCAGCAGCTGGACAGGTTATAATTCACCCCTCCACTTT

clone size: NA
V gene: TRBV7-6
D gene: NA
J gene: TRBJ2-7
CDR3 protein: CASSFTGTYEQYF
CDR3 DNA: TGTGCCAGCAGCTTCACAGGTACCTACGAGCAGTACTTC

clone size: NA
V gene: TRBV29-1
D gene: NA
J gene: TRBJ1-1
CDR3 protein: CSVAKGGTTEAFF
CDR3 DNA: TGCAGCGTTGCAAAGGGGGGGACCACTGAAGCTTTCTTT

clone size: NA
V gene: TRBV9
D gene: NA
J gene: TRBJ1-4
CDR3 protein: CASSVWEGTNEKLFF
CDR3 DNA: TGTGCCAGCAGCGTATGGGAGGGGACTAATGAAAAACTGTTTTTT

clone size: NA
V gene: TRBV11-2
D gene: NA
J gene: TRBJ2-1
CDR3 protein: CASSLAWGPSSYNEQFF
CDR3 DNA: TGTGCCAGCAGCTTAGCTTGGGGCCCGAGCTCCTACAATGAGCAGTTCTTC

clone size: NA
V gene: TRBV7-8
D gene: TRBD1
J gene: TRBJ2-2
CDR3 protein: CASRSPGQTNTGELFF
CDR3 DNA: TGTGCCAGCAGATCCCCGGGACAGACGAACACCGGGGAGCTGTTTTTT

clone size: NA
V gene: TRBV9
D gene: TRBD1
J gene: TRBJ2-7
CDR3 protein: CASSVAGDSSYEQYF
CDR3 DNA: TGTGCCAGCAGCGTAGCTGGGGACAGCTCCTACGAGCAGTACTTC

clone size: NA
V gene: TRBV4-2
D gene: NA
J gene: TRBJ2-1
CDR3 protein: CASSQIDEQFF
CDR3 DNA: TGTGCCAGCAGCCAAATCGATGAGCAGTTCTTC

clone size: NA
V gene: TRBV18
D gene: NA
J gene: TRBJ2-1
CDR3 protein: CASSELEAPSSYNEQFF
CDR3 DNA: TGTGCCAGCTCAGAACTAGAGGCACCGAGCTCCTACAATGAGCAGTTCTTC

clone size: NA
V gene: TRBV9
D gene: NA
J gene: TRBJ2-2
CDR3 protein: CASSVDRGELFF
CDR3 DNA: TGTGCCAGCAGCGTTGACAGAGGGGAGCTGTTTTTT

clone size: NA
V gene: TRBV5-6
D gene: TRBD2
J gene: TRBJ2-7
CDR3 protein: CASSFGVLAGAYEQYF
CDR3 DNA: TGTGCCAGCAGCTTCGGTGTCCTAGCGGGGGCCTACGAGCAGTACTTC

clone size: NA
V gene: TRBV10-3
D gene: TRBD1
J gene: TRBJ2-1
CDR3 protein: CAISESIPAGQGMYEQFF
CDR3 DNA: TGTGCCATCAGTGAGTCGATACCCGCGGGACAGGGTATGTATGAGCAGTTCTTC

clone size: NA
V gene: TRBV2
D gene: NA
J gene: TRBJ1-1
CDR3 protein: CASSETWTAKHAEAFF
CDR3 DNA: TGTGCCAGCAGTGAAACCTGGACAGCCAAACACGCTGAAGCTTTCTTT

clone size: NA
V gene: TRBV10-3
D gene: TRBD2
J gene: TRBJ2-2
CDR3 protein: CAIRGTSGLDTGELFF
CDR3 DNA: TGTGCCATCAGGGGGACTAGCGGACTAGACACCGGGGAGCTGTTTTTT

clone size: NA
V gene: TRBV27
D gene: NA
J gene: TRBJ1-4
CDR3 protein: CASSLSYGDEKLFF
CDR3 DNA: TGTGCCAGCAGTTTATCGTACGGAGATGAAAAACTGTTTTTT

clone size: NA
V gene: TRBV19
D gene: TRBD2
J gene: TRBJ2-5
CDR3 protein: CASSIGYGGARETQYF
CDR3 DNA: TGTGCCAGTAGTATAGGATACGGGGGGGCCAGGGAGACCCAGTACTTC

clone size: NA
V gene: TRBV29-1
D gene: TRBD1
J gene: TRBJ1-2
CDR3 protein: CSVRTGRDYGYTF
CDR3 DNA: TGCAGCGTCCGGACAGGGAGGGACTATGGCTACACCTTC

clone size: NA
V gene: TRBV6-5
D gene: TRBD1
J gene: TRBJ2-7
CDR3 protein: CASSYSRGGGYEQYF
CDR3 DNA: TGTGCCAGCAGTTACTCGCGAGGGGGCGGCTACGAGCAGTACTTC

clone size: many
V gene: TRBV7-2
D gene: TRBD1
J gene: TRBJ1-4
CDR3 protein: CASSTRQGGINEKLFF
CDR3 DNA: TGTGCCAGCAGCACCCGACAGGGAGGCATCAATGAAAAACTGTTTTTT

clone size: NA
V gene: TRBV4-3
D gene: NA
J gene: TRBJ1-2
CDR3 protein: CASSPSPGANYGYTF
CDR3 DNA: TGCGCCAGCAGCCCCAGCCCAGGGGCTAACTATGGCTACACCTTC

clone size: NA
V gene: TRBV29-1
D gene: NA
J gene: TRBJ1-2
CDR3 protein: CSVEGQIYGYTF
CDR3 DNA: TGCAGCGTTGAAGGACAGATCTATGGCTACACCTTC

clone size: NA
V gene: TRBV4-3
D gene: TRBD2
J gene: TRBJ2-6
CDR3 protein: CASSHGGEGFSGANVLTF
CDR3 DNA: TGCGCCAGCAGCCATGGGGGGGAAGGCTTCTCTGGGGCCAACGTCCTGACTTTC

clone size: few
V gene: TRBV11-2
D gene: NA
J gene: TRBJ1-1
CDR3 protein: CASSNFGEGTEAFF
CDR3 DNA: TGTGCCAGCAGCAACTTCGGGGAGGGCACTGAAGCTTTCTTT

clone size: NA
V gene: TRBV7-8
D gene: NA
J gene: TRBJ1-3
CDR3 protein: CASSPDRDIRNTIYF
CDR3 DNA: TGTGCCAGCAGCCCCGACCGGGACATTCGAAACACCATATATTTT

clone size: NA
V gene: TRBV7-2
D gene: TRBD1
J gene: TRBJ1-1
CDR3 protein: CASSSSGTVFNTEAFF
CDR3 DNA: TGTGCCAGCAGCTCCTCCGGGACAGTTTTTAACACTGAAGCTTTCTTT

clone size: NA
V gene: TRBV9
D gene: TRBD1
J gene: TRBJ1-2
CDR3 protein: CASSVAGTAYGYTF
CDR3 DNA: TGTGCCAGCAGCGTAGCGGGGACAGCCTATGGCTACACCTTC

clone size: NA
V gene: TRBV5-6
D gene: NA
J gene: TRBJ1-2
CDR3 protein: CASSLGGRDGYTF
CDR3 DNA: TGTGCCAGCAGCTTGGGGGGGCGGGATGGCTACACCTTC

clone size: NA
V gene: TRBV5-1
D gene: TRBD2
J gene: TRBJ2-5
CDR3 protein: CASSYSGGGETQYF
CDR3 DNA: TGCGCCAGCAGCTATAGCGGGGGAGGAGAGACCCAGTACTTC

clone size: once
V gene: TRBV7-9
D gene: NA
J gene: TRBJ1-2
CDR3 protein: CASSGEDGANYGYTF
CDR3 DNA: TGTGCCAGCAGCGGGGAGGATGGGGCTAACTATGGCTACACCTTC

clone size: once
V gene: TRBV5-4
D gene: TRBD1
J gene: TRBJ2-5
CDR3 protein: CASSSAGQVQETQYF
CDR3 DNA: TGTGCCAGCAGCTCCGCCGGACAGGTCCAAGAGACCCAGTACTTC

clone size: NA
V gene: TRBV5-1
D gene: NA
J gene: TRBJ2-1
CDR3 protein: CASSSDSLGEQFF
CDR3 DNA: TGCGCCAGCAGCTCGGACAGTTTGGGTGAGCAGTTCTTC

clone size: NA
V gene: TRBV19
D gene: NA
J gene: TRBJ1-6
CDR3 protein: CASMPRDNNNSPLHF
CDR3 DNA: TGTGCCAGTATGCCACGGGACAACAACAATTCACCCCTCCACTTT